Presented here are 31 T cell receptor beta chains from one specimen sequenced in a study of T cells in Graves' hyperthyroidism and ophthalmopathy. From RNA transcripts, TCR beta CDR3 regions were amplified. The TCR CDR3 was amplified in a first-round RT-PCR using the HTBI primer set. Using its own MiXCR run on the multiplex PCR reads, TCRdb lists one record per CDR3 protein. This sample has about 380,000 distinct CDR3 sequences; less than 20% occur once, and the top ten carry 40%. The sample taken for sequencing was blood. These receptors originate from a man younger than 35 with Graves' ophthalmopathy.

This clonotype has ten or more counts. The chain couples TRBV7-9 to TRBJ2-1; no firm D call. This CDR3 is 12 amino acids long. Germline CDR1 and CDR2: SEHNR and FQNEAQ (reference sequence). Trimming took off 8 bases at V and 8 bases at J, with 13 bases between the two ends. Here the CDR3 DNA reads TGTGCCAGCGGGTCTTTCGGCGATGAGCAGTTCTTC. This translates into CASGSFGDEQFF.

This clonotype was recorded at least ten times. The chain recombines TRBV5-8 with TRBJ2-2, with D possibly being TRBD2 (5 bases). V was shortened by 2 bases and J by 6 bases, with 14 bases between the two germline ends. This CDR3 is built from 15 residues. Germline V lookup: CDR1 SGHTS, CDR2 YDEGEE. CDR3 sequence reads: CASSFSSGKAGELFF. CDR3 nucleotide sequence: TGTGCCAGCAGCTTCTCCTCCGGGAAGGCCGGGGAGCTGTTTTTT.

The rearrangement joins TRBV5-1 to TRBJ2-1, with 12 nucleotides matching TRBD2. Germline V gene sequence: CDR1 SGHRS, CDR2 YFSETQ. The J segment lost 6 bases and the V segment lost 4 bases, leaving 11 bases of the junction unmatched. The CDR3 length is 17 residues. In DNA form, the CDR3 reads TGCGCCAGCAGCGGAGAGTGGACTAGCGGGGTCGCCAATGAGCAGTTCTTC. Translated, it gives CASSGEWTSGVANEQFF.

This clonotype was counted only a few times. The chain joins TRBV27 to TRBJ2-7; perhaps D is TRBD1 or TRBD2 (5 bases each). V lost 0 bases to trimming and J lost 6 bases, with 9 bases between them. There are 13 residues in the CDR3. CDR1 is MNHEY and CDR2 is SMNVEV in the germline V gene (reference sequence). For the CDR3, the DNA is TGTGCCAGCAGTTTATCTGTCGGGGCCGAGCAGTACTTC. This codes for CASSLSVGAEQYF.

This clonotype showed up many times. The chain carries TRBV2 and TRBJ1-4; 7 positions agree with TRBD1. The V and J ends lost 6 bases and 4 bases, in that order; junction bases with no gene match: 8. Looked up from germline, CDR1 is SNHLY and CDR2 is FYNNEI. The CDR3 consists of 15 residues. The DNA of the CDR3 is TGTGCCAGCAGCTACGGACAGGTGAATAATGAAAAACTGTTTTTT. It specifies CASSYGQVNNEKLFF.

This chain joins TRBV9 and TRBJ2-7, with D unclear. V shed 0 bases and J shed 4 bases, with 14 bases lying between them. From germline, CDR1 is SGDLS and CDR2 YYNGEE. The CDR3 has 15 residues. CDR3 region: CASSVDSGSEYEQYF. The CDR3 region has the DNA TGTGCCAGCAGCGTAGACTCGGGTTCAGAGTACGAGCAGTACTTC.

This clonotype occurred many times. The chain is built from TRBV12-3 or TRBV12-4 and TRBJ2-7; D uncertain. CDR3 length: 13 residues. V was shortened by 1 base and J by 3 bases, with 7 bases between the two germline ends. CDR3 protein: CASSLGQNYEQYF. The CDR3 DNA reads TGTGCCAGCAGTTTAGGGCAGAACTACGAGCAGTACTTC.

This clonotype was recorded at least ten times. The rearrangement joins TRBV18 to TRBJ1-5, with D unresolved. There are 14 residues in the CDR3. The germline gives CDR1 KGHSH, CDR2 LQKENI. With 5 bases removed from V and 0 bases from J, the gap between germline ends came to 8 bases. The CDR3, as DNA: TGTGCCAGCTCAATTGGGTTTAGCAATCAGCCCCAGCATTTT. Protein product: CASSIGFSNQPQHF.

Ten or more counts support this clonotype. The rearrangement uses TRBV13 and TRBJ2-7, with D possibly matching TRBD2 (6 bases). Germline V CDR1 and CDR2: PRHDT, FYEKMQ (reference sequence). The length of the CDR3 is 12 residues. The V end lost 4 bases, the J end lost 6 bases, and 10 bases lay between the germline ends. This CDR3 is CASSSPGSEQYF. The CDR3 nucleotides read TGTGCCAGCAGCTCCCCCGGGAGCGAGCAGTACTTC.

This clonotype was counted ten times or more. J is TRBJ1-2 and V is TRBV11-2; D unclear. The CDR3 has 16 amino acids. The germline CDR1 and CDR2 sequences are SGHAT and FQNNGV. The V end was cut by 1 base, the J end by 3 bases, with 15 bases between. Here the CDR3 reads CASSLGPAAGDYGYTF. CDR3 coding DNA: TGTGCCAGCAGCTTAGGCCCTGCAGCCGGGGACTATGGCTACACCTTC.

This clonotype was seen at least ten times. The J gene is TRBJ2-1, the V gene TRBV7-8; D call uncertain. This CDR3 is 14 amino acids long. The germline V and J ends were trimmed by 0 bases and 4 bases, with 7 bases remaining between them. From germline, CDR1 is SGHVS and CDR2 FQNEAQ. CDR3 in amino acids: CASSLARMYNEQFF. In DNA, the CDR3 is TGTGCCAGCAGCTTAGCCCGGATGTACAATGAGCAGTTCTTC.

This clonotype was seen many times. The chain carries TRBV27 and TRBJ1-4; D uncertain. Trimming pared 2 bases from V and 1 base from J, leaving 8 bases between. Germline V lookup: CDR1 MNHEY, CDR2 SMNVEV (reference sequence). CDR3 length: 15 residues. The CDR3 sequence is CASSLERETNEKLFF. CDR3 nucleotides: TGTGCCAGCAGTTTAGAAAGGGAAACTAATGAAAAACTGTTTTTT. The full variable domain, completed using reference TRBV27 and TRBJ1-4, is EAQVTQNPRYLITVTGKKLTVTCSQNMNHEYMSWYRQDPGLGLRQIYYSMNVEVTDKGDVPEGYKVSRKEKRNFPLILESPSPNQTSLYFCASSLERETNEKLFFGSGTQLSVL.

This clonotype came up many times. The V and J genes are TRBV12-3 or TRBV12-4 and TRBJ1-3; D gene ambiguous. Trimming pared 6 bases from V and 4 bases from J, leaving 13 bases between. The CDR3 totals 14 residues. CDR3 coding DNA: TGTGCCAGCAGACGGCCCCGGGCCGGAAACACCATATATTTT. As protein: CASRRPRAGNTIYF.

This clonotype appeared many times. The chain joins TRBV12-5 to TRBJ2-5; D is possibly TRBD2 (6 bases). Germline V CDR1 and CDR2: LGHNT, FRNRAP. The length of the CDR3 is 13 residues. Deletions cut 5 bases from V and 2 bases from J, with 9 bases between. CDR3 nucleotide sequence: TGTGCTAGTGGTACGACTAGACAAGAGACCCAGTACTTC. It is translated as CASGTTRQETQYF.

This clonotype was recorded many times. The V and J genes are TRBV24-1 and TRBJ2-1; D is unresolved. Germline assignment: CDR1 KGHDR and CDR2 SFDVKD. V was trimmed by 4 bases and J by 5 bases, leaving 5 bases between them. This CDR3 is built from 12 residues. CDR3 residues: CATSEWDNEQFF. For the CDR3, the DNA is TGTGCCACCAGTGAGTGGGACAATGAGCAGTTCTTC.

The V and J genes are TRBV5-4 and TRBJ2-3; D not resolved. CDR3 size: 15 residues. From germline, CDR1 is SGHNT and CDR2 YYREEE (reference sequence). V lost 1 base to trimming and J lost 3 bases, with 12 bases between them. Written as DNA, the CDR3 is TGTGCCAGCAGCTTGCCGGTAGTTGGTACAGATACGCAGTATTTT. Translating it yields CASSLPVVGTDTQYF.

This clonotype was recorded many times. The chain has TRBV11-2 and TRBJ1-6; 7 bases are shared with TRBD1. V shed 1 base, J shed 8 bases, and the junction held 5 bases outside the gene matches. Germline CDR1 is SGHAT and CDR2 is FQNNGV. The CDR3 consists of 15 residues. In DNA form, the CDR3 reads TGTGCCAGCAGCTTAGCTCAGGGGGGGGATTCACCCCTCCACTTT. It translates to CASSLAQGGDSPLHF.

The CDR3 sequence: CASSETGSQEKLFF. In DNA form, the CDR3 reads TGTGCCAGCAGTGAAACAGGTTCTCAAGAAAAACTGTTTTTT. V usage is TRBV25-1 and J usage is TRBJ1-4, with TRBD1 as a possible D gene (5 bases). The CDR3 consists of 14 residues. Germline V gene lookup returns CDR1 MGHDK and CDR2 SYGVNS. The V end was cut by 2 bases, the J end by 8 bases, with 12 bases between.

The sample holds many counts of this clonotype. This sequence joins TRBV7-9 and TRBJ2-3, with 9 bases aligning to TRBD1. Germline trimming cut 7 bases from V and 0 bases from J; bases unmatched to any gene: 5. CDR1 and CDR2 from the germline V gene are SEHNR and FQNEAQ (reference sequence). This CDR3 contains 15 residues. CDR3 sequence: CASIRQGGSTDTQYF. CDR3 bases: TGTGCCAGCATCAGACAGGGGGGGAGCACAGATACGCAGTATTTT.

This rearrangement joins TRBV6-2 or TRBV6-3 to TRBJ1-5; 8 positions agree with TRBD1. Germline V gene data show CDR1 as MNHEY and CDR2 as SVGEGT. The CDR3 has 17 amino acids. With V trimmed by 0 bases and J by 4 bases, 8 bases remained unmatched. CDR3 region: CASSYSRDRRSNQPQHF. CDR3 nucleotide sequence: TGTGCCAGCAGTTACTCGCGGGACAGGCGGTCGAATCAGCCCCAGCATTTT.

Regarding this clonotype: A much larger clone differs from this one at a single base, so this may be a read error. The V and J genes are TRBV7-2 and TRBJ2-1; D is uncertain. In germline, CDR1 is SGHTA, CDR2 FQGNSA. The V end lost 1 base, the J end lost 0 bases, and 7 bases lay between the germline ends. This CDR3 has 15 residues. CDR3 DNA sequence: TGTGCCAGCAGCTTAGACCAGAGCTCCTACAATGAGCAGTTCTTC. Encoded protein: CASSLDQSSYNEQFF. Full variable domain (outside the CDR3, taken from reference TRBV7-2 and TRBJ2-1): GAGVSQSPSNKVTEKGKDVELRCDPISGHTALYWYRQSLGQGLEFLIYFQGNSAPDKSGLPSDRFSAERTGGSVSTLTIQRTQQEDSAVYLCASSLDQSSYNEQFFGPGTRLTVL.

This clonotype came up many times. The chain combines TRBV27 with TRBJ1-1; D unclear. Germline CDR1 MNHEY, CDR2 SMNVEV (reference sequence). V was pared by 2 bases and J by 10 bases, with 14 bases between. This CDR3 has 13 amino acids. CDR3 in amino acids: CASSLGPAGGAFF. The CDR3 DNA reads as TGTGCCAGCAGTTTAGGGCCCGCGGGTGGAGCTTTCTTT.

This clonotype turned up a few times. This chain joins TRBV5-6 and TRBJ2-7; 9 nucleotides agree with TRBD2. The germline gives CDR1 SGHDT, CDR2 YYEEEE. The length of the CDR3 is 15 residues. The V segment lost 1 base and the J segment 2 bases; nucleotides outside the gene matches: 4. The CDR3 region is CASSLRAGGPYEQYF. The CDR3 nucleotides read TGTGCCAGCAGCTTGAGGGCGGGGGGGCCCTACGAGCAGTACTTC.

This clonotype has a handful of counts. This chain connects TRBV20-1 to TRBJ1-5, with 7 nucleotides matching TRBD1. V trimming: 2 bases; J trimming: 6 bases; junction bases outside the gene matches: 10. This CDR3 has 15 amino acids. CDR1 DFQATT and CDR2 SNEGSKA come from the germline V gene (reference sequence). This CDR3 reads CSARKTQGEAQPQHF. CDR3 nucleotide sequence: TGCAGTGCTAGAAAAACCCAGGGGGAGGCTCAGCCCCAGCATTTT.

There are many counts of this clonotype. The V gene is TRBV11-2, the J gene TRBJ2-3, with D perhaps matching TRBD1 (7 bases). Trimming took off 5 bases at V and 2 bases at J, with 17 bases between the two ends. Per germline, CDR1 SGHAT and CDR2 FQNNGV. The CDR3 covers 16 residues. CDR3 sequence reads: CASSLRGTVYTDTQYF. CDR3 nucleotides: TGTGCCAGCAGCCTCCGGGGGACAGTTTACACAGATACGCAGTATTTT. Based on the CDR3 plus reference TRBV11-2 and TRBJ2-3, the full variable domain is EAGVAQSPRYKIIEKRQSVAFWCNPISGHATLYWYQQILGQGPKLLIQFQNNGVVDDSQLPKDRFSAERLKGVDSTLKIQPAKLEDSAVYLCASSLRGTVYTDTQYFGPGTRLTVL.

In its sample, this clonotype was seen a few times. The chain joins TRBV14 to TRBJ1-5, with D possibly being TRBD1 (5 bases). This CDR3 comprises 17 residues. Trimming left V 0 bases short and J 6 bases short, with 18 bases between. Germline loops: CDR1 SGHDN, CDR2 FVKESK. The CDR3 sequence is CASSQDTQGPRRQPQHF. For the CDR3, the DNA is TGTGCCAGCAGCCAAGATACCCAGGGTCCAAGGCGTCAGCCCCAGCATTTT.

This clonotype was detected only a few times. This chain joins TRBV6-1 and TRBJ1-1, with 7 bases matching TRBD1. V was pared by 7 bases and J by 7 bases, with 6 bases of the junction left unmatched. This CDR3 contains 12 residues. The germline CDR1 and CDR2 sequences are MNHNS and SASEGT. The CDR3 reads CASNRQGGEAFF. CDR3 in DNA: TGTGCCAGCAATCGACAGGGAGGTGAAGCTTTCTTT.

Concerning this clonotype itself: A read error may produce the germline difference seen at one junction end. The CDR3 DNA follows: TGCGCCAGCAGAAAGGCCGGGGGTGTGCAGCACTTC. It specifies CASRKAGGVQHF. The chain recombines TRBV5-1 with TRBJ2-7; a possible D gene is TRBD2 (6 bases). The CDR3 sequence is 12 residues long. Germline loops: CDR1 SGHRS, CDR2 YFSETQ.

The chain couples TRBV6-2 or TRBV6-3 to TRBJ2-4; D might be TRBD1 or TRBD2, each matching 5 bases. Trimming shortened V by 10 bases and J by 0 bases, and 28 bases separated the two germline ends. From germline, CDR1 is MNHEY and CDR2 SVGEGT. The CDR3 has 19 amino acids. The CDR3 loop is CANRRNGEGPPLAKNIQYF. CDR3 in DNA: TGTGCCAACCGGAGGAATGGCGAGGGGCCGCCGCTAGCCAAAAACATTCAGTACTTC.

In its sample, this clonotype was seen many times. The chain joins TRBV20-1 to TRBJ2-3; the match to TRBD1 covers 7 bases. Germline V gives CDR1 DFQATT, CDR2 SNEGSKA (reference sequence). The CDR3 spans 15 residues. J lost 0 bases, V lost 5 bases, and 8 bases had no gene match. As DNA, the CDR3 is TGCAGTGCTGAGAAAAGGGGGCCTAGCACAGATACGCAGTATTTT. Translated: CSAEKRGPSTDTQYF.

This rearrangement joins TRBV6-9 to TRBJ2-5, with TRBD2 identical over 7 bases. CDR1 and CDR2 (germline): MNHGY, SVAAGI. Unmatched junction bases numbered 10, after V lost 1 base and J lost 5 bases. This CDR3 spans 16 amino acids. For the CDR3, the DNA is TGTGCCAGCAGTTATTTGTCTTTATTCGGGAGGGAGACCCAGTACTTC. Translation gives CASSYLSLFGRETQYF.